The clone carrying this T cell receptor (beta chain) was seen at least ten times. Antigen: not known. The sample is drawn from a study of T cells in Graves' hyperthyroidism and ophthalmopathy. Study-wide findings and caveats: Model-based prediction identified ophthalmopathy a median roughly 6.1 months prior to its onset.

In the ophthalmopathy cohort, Clinical Activity Score was at least 3, NOSPECS grade at least 4, and duration under 3 months. Pregnant or lactating patients were excluded, as were those with uncontrolled infection or other autoimmune disease. In making diagnoses, clinical symptoms, serum thyroxine and TRAb, thyroid ultrasound and orbital computed tomography were all used. There were TCR beta CDR3 regions amplified from RNA transcripts. Using the HTBI primer set, a first-round RT-PCR was run on the TCR CDR3. TCRdb passed the multiplex PCR reads through MiXCR, listing each CDR3 protein once. In the table there are around 56,000 distinct CDR3 sequences, about 50% of which are singletons. The germline CDR1 and CDR2 sequences are MNHNY and SVGAGI (reference sequence). CDR3 size: 15 residues. After removal of 4 bases from V and 2 bases from J, the junction contained 7 bases not matched to a gene.

The TCR was taken from a woman aged 25 to 39 with Graves' ophthalmopathy. Material: blood. V and J are TRBV6-6 and TRBJ2-7; 8 positions agree with TRBD2. The CDR3 loop is CASSSGGGLAYEQYF. CDR3 nucleotide sequence: TGTGCCAGCAGTTCCGGCGGGGGGCTCGCCTACGAGCAGTACTTC.